Listed below are T cell receptor beta chains from one sample, sequenced in a study of regulatory T cells in long-lasting Graves disease. MiXCR was run by TCRdb on the multiplex PCR reads, yielding one entry per CDR3 protein. The table has 360,000 or so distinct CDR3 sequences, 16% seen once. These sequences were also reported in another study, on T cells in Graves' hyperthyroidism and ophthalmopathy.

Material: peripheral blood mononuclear cells (PBMCs), obtained at new diagnosis, from a patient treated with antithyroid drugs. All receptors come from a woman aged 18-29 years with Graves disease. CDR3s include the opening cysteine and the closing phenylalanine or tryptophan. The D gene is left open where the match is weak. Size is stated for part of the rows, as once, few or many counts, or as a class when the clone is expanded.

J | size | D | V | CDR3 | DNA
TRBJ1-1 | - | - | TRBV12-3/TRBV12-4 | CASSWVGTEAFF | TGTGCCAGCAGTTGGGTCGGCACTGAAGCTTTCTTT
TRBJ2-1 | few | - | TRBV20-1 | CSAKSGDIIYNEQFF | TGCAGTGCCAAAAGCGGGGACATAATTTACAATGAGCAGTTCTTC
TRBJ1-6 | many | TRBD1 | TRBV6-2/TRBV6-3 | CASSYPEGQASSYNSPLHF | TGTGCCAGCAGTTACCCGGAGGGACAGGCGAGCTCCTATAATTCACCCCTCCACTTT
TRBJ2-7 | many | - | TRBV28 | CASEGGYEQYF | TGTGCCAGCGAGGGTGGCTACGAGCAGTACTTC
TRBJ2-2 | many | - | TRBV28 | CASRTSPFFTGELFF | TGTGCCAGCAGAACTTCCCCCTTCTTTACCGGGGAGCTGTTTTTT
TRBJ2-3 | many | - | TRBV18 | CASSPLRGSTDTQYF | TGTGCCAGCTCACCACTAAGGGGTTCTACAGATACGCAGTATTTT
TRBJ2-2 | many | TRBD2 | TRBV5-1 | CASSLISGAANTGELFF | TGCGCCAGCAGCTTGATTAGCGGGGCTGCGAACACCGGGGAGCTGTTTTTT
TRBJ1-5 | - | - | TRBV6-4 | CASSDVQGQPQHF | TGTGCCAGCAGTGACGTTCAGGGGCAGCCCCAGCATTTT
TRBJ1-4 | many | TRBD1 | TRBV11-2 | CASSFLDRVELFF | TGTGCCAGCAGCTTCCTCGACAGGGTTGAACTGTTTTTT
TRBJ1-1 | many | TRBD1 | TRBV24-1 | CATSDSDRGRTEAFF | TGTGCCACCAGTGACTCCGACAGGGGTCGAACTGAAGCTTTCTTT
TRBJ2-3 | - | - | TRBV3-1 | CASSQQPQENTQYF | TGTGCCAGCAGCCAACAACCCCAGGAGAATACGCAGTATTTT
TRBJ2-2 | few | TRBD2 | TRBV6-1 | CASTIIPGGLLFF | TGTGCCAGCACCATAATCCCGGGGGGATTGCTGTTTTTT
TRBJ1-3 | many | - | TRBV28 | CASSLGRPGRNTIYF | TGTGCCAGCAGCCTGGGACGTCCCGGGCGAAACACCATATATTTT
TRBJ2-1 | many | TRBD2 | TRBV11-2 | CASSQTSGVYNEQFF | TGTGCCAGCAGCCAGACTAGCGGGGTCTACAATGAGCAGTTCTTC
TRBJ2-6 | - | TRBD2 | TRBV7-6 | CASSPQLAGAGANVLTF | TGTGCCAGCAGCCCGCAATTAGCGGGAGCTGGGGCCAACGTCCTGACTTTC
TRBJ1-1 | - | - | TRBV6-9 | CASSYLGEGTEAFF | TGTGCCAGCAGTTATCTCGGGGAGGGCACTGAAGCTTTCTTT
TRBJ1-1 | many | TRBD1 | TRBV20-1 | CSARDPGQGGTEAFF | TGCAGTGCTAGAGATCCGGGACAGGGCGGCACTGAAGCTTTCTTT
TRBJ1-6 | many | - | TRBV30 | CAWSPVPGRSPLHF | TGTGCCTGGAGTCCTGTCCCAGGGCGATCACCCCTCCACTTT
TRBJ2-3 | - | - | TRBV20-1 | CSATSFGLSTDTQYF | TGCAGTGCTACTAGCTTTGGCCTTAGCACAGATACGCAGTATTTT
TRBJ1-1 | - | - | TRBV30 | CAWKRTDESAFF | TGTGCCTGGAAGAGGACAGACGAATCGGCTTTCTTT
TRBJ1-1 | many | - | TRBV19 | CATRDQGTTEAFF | TGTGCCACTAGGGACCAGGGTACCACTGAAGCTTTCTTT
TRBJ2-7 | many | - | TRBV20-1 | CSASTPEAYEQYF | TGCAGTGCTAGTACACCGGAAGCCTACGAGCAGTACTTC
TRBJ2-2 | many | - | TRBV27 | CASSFGFQGTGELFF | TGTGCCAGCAGTTTCGGATTCCAGGGCACCGGGGAGCTGTTTTTT
TRBJ1-2 | few | TRBD1 | TRBV19 | CASSMGTGYSGYTF | TGTGCCAGTAGTATGGGGACAGGGTACAGTGGCTACACCTTC
TRBJ2-7 | once | TRBD1 | TRBV3-1 | CASSRRDRGNEQYF | TGTGCCAGCAGCCGCCGGGACAGGGGGAACGAGCAGTACTTC
TRBJ2-7 | many | - | TRBV5-1 | CASSTQGFGAQYEQYF | TGCGCCAGCTCAACCCAGGGTTTTGGAGCCCAATACGAGCAGTACTTC
TRBJ1-1 | - | TRBD1 | TRBV4-1 | CASSPRTGEWGNTEAFF | TGCGCCAGCAGCCCTAGGACAGGGGAGTGGGGGAACACTGAAGCTTTCTTT
TRBJ2-1 | many | TRBD2 | TRBV20-1 | CSAPKAGADEQFF | TGCAGTGCGCCTAAGGCGGGAGCTGATGAGCAGTTCTTC
TRBJ2-2 | - | - | TRBV9 | CASSAFGGNTGELFF | TGTGCCAGCAGCGCGTTTGGTGGGAACACCGGGGAGCTGTTTTTT
TRBJ2-7 | few | - | TRBV5-5 | CASSLERGYEQYF | TGTGCCAGCAGCTTGGAACGGGGGTACGAGCAGTACTTC
TRBJ2-7 | many | TRBD2 | TRBV27 | CASSTSGSGYEQYF | TGTGCCAGCAGTACTAGCGGGAGTGGCTACGAGCAGTACTTC
TRBJ2-7 | - | - | TRBV3-1 | CASSQDTGLQRRIYEQYF | TGTGCCAGCAGCCAAGATACGGGGCTACAGAGGCGGATATACGAGCAGTACTTC
TRBJ2-7 | many | - | TRBV2 | CASTGVLGPAGQYF | TGTGCCAGCACGGGCGTTTTGGGCCCTGCCGGGCAGTACTTC
TRBJ2-1 | many | TRBD2 | TRBV3-1 | CASSQLRLAGASNEQFF | TGTGCCAGCAGCCAACTCCGACTAGCGGGAGCGTCCAATGAGCAGTTCTTC
TRBJ2-1 | many | TRBD1 | TRBV30 | CAWSVGGWYNEQFF | TGTGCCTGGAGTGTAGGGGGCTGGTACAATGAGCAGTTCTTC
TRBJ1-5 | - | - | TRBV30 | CAWSGGLQPQHF | TGTGCCTGGAGCGGAGGGCTACAGCCCCAGCATTTT
TRBJ2-7 | - | - | TRBV24-1 | CATSDGGSLSYKQYF | TGTGCCACCAGTGATGGGGGGAGCTTGTCCTACAAGCAGTACTTC
TRBJ2-7 | - | TRBD1 | TRBV7-2 | CASSRQGDSSYEQYF | TGTGCCAGCAGCCGTCAGGGGGACAGTTCCTACGAGCAGTACTTC
TRBJ2-3 | few | - | TRBV7-9 | CASPPGAEFLDTQYF | TGTGCCAGTCCGCCGGGGGCAGAATTTCTGGATACGCAGTATTTT
TRBJ2-5 | - | - | TRBV6-2/TRBV6-3 | CASSYSGDLKTQYF | TGTGCCAGCAGTTACTCGGGGGACCTAAAGACCCAGTACTTC
TRBJ2-6 | few | TRBD1 | TRBV4-2 | CASSQVGTGLRGANVLTF | TGTGCCAGCAGCCAAGTCGGGACAGGGCTCCGAGGGGCCAACGTCCTGACTTTC
TRBJ2-3 | - | - | TRBV10-3 | CAISERGASPDTQYF | TGTGCCATCAGTGAGAGGGGGGCATCGCCAGATACGCAGTATTTT
TRBJ2-7 | many | - | TRBV19 | CASSISRSSSYEQYF | TGTGCCAGTAGTATATCGCGGAGTAGCTCCTACGAGCAGTACTTC
TRBJ1-6 | few | TRBD1 | TRBV7-9 | CASSVRDSKSSYNSPLHF | TGTGCCAGCAGCGTTCGGGACAGCAAGAGCTCCTATAATTCACCCCTCCACTTT
TRBJ2-1 | - | - | TRBV27 | CASRSTYNEQFF | TGTGCCAGCAGGTCAACCTACAATGAGCAGTTCTTC
TRBJ2-7 | once | TRBD1 | TRBV9 | CASSQGQGFYEQYF | TGCGCCAGCAGCCAGGGACAGGGTTTCTACGAGCAGTACTTC
TRBJ1-5 | many | - | TRBV20-1 | CSARDGRLNQPQHF | TGCAGTGCTAGAGATGGCAGGCTCAATCAGCCCCAGCATTTT
TRBJ1-5 | many | - | TRBV30 | CAWSQAGVQPQHF | TGTGCCTGGAGTCAGGCAGGGGTTCAGCCCCAGCATTTT
TRBJ2-7 | many | TRBD2 | TRBV28 | CASSLGTSGSRRGLYEQYF | TGTGCCAGCAGTTTAGGGACTAGCGGGAGCCGACGGGGTCTCTACGAGCAGTACTTC
TRBJ2-5 | many | - | TRBV27 | CASRSAASQETQYF | TGTGCCAGTAGGTCCGCCGCCTCTCAAGAGACCCAGTACTTC
TRBJ2-7 | many | TRBD2 | TRBV2 | CASIVGTSAYEQYF | TGTGCCAGCATCGTCGGGACTAGCGCCTACGAGCAGTACTTC